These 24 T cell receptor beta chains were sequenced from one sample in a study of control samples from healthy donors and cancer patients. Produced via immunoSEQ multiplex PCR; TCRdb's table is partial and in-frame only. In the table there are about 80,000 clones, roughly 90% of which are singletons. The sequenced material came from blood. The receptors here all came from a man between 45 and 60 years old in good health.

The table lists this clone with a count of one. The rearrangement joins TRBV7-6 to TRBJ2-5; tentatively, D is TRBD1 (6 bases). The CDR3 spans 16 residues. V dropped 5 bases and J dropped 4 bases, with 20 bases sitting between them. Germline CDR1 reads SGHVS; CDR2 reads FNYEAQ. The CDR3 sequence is CASSARTAVGIETQYF. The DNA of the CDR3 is TGTGCCAGCAGCGCTCGGACAGCGGTGGGCATAGAGACCCAGTACTTC.

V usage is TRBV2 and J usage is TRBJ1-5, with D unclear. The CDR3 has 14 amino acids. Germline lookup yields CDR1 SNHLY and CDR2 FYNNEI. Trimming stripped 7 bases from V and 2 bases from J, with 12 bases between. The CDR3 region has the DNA TGTGCCAGCAATGGGGATCGCGGCAATCAGCCCCAGCATTTT. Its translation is CASNGDRGNQPQHF.

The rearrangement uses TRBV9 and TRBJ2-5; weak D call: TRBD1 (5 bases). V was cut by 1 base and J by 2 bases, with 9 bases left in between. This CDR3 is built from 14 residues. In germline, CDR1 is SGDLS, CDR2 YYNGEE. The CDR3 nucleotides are TGTGCCAGCAGCGTAAGGGGCTCACAAGAGACCCAGTACTTC. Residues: CASSVRGSQETQYF.

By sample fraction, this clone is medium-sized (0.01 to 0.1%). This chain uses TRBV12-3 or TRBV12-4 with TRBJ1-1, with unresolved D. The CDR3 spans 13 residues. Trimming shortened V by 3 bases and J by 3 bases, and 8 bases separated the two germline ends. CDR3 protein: CASSFYTDTEAFF. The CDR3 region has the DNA TGTGCCAGCAGTTTCTACACAGACACTGAAGCTTTCTTT.

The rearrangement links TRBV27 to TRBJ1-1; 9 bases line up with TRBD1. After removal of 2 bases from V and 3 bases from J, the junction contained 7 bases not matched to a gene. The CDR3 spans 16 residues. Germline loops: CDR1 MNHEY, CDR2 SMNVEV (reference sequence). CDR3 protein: CASSLRDRERDTEAFF. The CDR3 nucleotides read TGTGCCAGCAGTTTACGGGACAGGGAGAGAGACACTGAAGCTTTCTTT.

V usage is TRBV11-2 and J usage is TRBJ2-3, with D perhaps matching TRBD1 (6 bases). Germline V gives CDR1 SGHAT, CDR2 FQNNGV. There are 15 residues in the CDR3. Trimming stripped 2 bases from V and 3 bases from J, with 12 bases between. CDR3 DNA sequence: TGTGCCAGCAGCTTAACAGGGCAAGGGACAGATACGCAGTATTTT. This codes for CASSLTGQGTDTQYF. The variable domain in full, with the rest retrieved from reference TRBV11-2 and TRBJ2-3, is EAGVAQSPRYKIIEKRQSVAFWCNPISGHATLYWYQQILGQGPKLLIQFQNNGVVDDSQLPKDRFSAERLKGVDSTLKIQPAKLEDSAVYLCASSLTGQGTDTQYFGPGTRLTVL.

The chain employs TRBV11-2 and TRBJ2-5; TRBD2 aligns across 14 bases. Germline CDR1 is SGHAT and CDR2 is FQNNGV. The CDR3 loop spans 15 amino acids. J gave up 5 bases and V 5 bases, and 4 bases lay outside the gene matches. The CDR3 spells CASSQTSGGAETQYF. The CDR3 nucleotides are TGTGCCAGCAGCCAGACTAGCGGGGGGGCTGAGACCCAGTACTTC.

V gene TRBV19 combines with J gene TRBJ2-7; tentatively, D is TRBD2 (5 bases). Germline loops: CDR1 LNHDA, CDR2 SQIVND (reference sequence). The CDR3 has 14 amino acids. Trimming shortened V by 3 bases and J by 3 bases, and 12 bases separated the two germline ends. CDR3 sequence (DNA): TGTGCCAGTAGTATTGAGGGTTCATTCTACGAGCAGTACTTC. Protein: CASSIEGSFYEQYF.

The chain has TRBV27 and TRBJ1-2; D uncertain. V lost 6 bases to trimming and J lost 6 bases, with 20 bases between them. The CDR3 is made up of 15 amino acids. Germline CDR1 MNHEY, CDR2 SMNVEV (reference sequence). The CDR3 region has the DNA TGTGCCAGCAGCCTTACCCCGATAGATTGGAATGGCTACACCTTC. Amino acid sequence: CASSLTPIDWNGYTF.

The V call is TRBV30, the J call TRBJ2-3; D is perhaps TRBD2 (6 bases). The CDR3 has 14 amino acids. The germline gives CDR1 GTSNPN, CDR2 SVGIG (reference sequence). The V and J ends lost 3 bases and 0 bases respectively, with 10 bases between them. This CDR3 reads CAWRLGGSTDTQYF. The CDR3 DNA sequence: TGTGCCTGGAGATTGGGGGGTAGCACAGATACGCAGTATTTT.

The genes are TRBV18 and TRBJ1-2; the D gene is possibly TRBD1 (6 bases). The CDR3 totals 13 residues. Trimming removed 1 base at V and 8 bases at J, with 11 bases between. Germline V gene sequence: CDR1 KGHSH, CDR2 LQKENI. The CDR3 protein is CASSPQGGEGYTF. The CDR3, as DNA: TGTGCCAGCTCACCACAGGGGGGAGAAGGCTACACCTTC. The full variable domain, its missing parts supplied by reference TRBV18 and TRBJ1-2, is NAGVMQNPRHLVRRRGQEARLRCSPMKGHSHVYWYRQLPEEGLKFMVYLQKENIIDESGMPKERFSAEFPKEGPSILRIQQVVRGDSAAYFCASSPQGGEGYTFGSGTRLTVV.

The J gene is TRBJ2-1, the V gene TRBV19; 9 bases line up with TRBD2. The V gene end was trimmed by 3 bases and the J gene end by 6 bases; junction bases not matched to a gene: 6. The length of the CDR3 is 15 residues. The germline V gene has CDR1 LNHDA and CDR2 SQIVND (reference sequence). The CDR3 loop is CASSIGGGGANEQFF. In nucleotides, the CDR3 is TGTGCCAGTAGTATCGGTGGCGGGGGGGCCAATGAGCAGTTCTTC.

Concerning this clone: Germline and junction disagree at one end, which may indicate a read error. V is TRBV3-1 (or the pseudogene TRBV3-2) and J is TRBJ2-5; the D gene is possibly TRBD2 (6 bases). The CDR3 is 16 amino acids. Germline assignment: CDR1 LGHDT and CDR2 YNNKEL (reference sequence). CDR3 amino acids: CASSQDRDPSGETQYF. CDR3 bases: TGTGCCAGCAGTCAAGACCGGGACCCCAGCGGGGAGACCCAGTACTTC.

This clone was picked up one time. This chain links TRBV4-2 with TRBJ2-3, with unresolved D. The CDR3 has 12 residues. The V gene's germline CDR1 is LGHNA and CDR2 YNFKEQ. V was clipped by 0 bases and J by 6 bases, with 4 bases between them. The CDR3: CASSQDRDTQYF. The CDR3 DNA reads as TGTGCCAGCAGCCAAGATAGGGATACGCAGTATTTT.

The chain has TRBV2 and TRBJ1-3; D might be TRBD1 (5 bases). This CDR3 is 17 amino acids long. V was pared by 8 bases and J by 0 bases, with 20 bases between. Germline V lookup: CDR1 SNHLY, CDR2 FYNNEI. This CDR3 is CASQGQGRFYSGNTIYF. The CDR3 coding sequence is TGTGCCAGCCAAGGACAAGGGAGGTTTTACTCTGGAAACACCATATATTTT.

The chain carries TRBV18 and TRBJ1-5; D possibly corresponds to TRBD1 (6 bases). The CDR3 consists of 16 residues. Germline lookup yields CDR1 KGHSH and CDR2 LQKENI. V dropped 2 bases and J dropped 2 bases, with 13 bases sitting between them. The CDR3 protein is CASSPYDRMGNQPQHF. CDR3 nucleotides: TGTGCCAGCTCACCATATGACAGGATGGGCAATCAGCCCCAGCATTTT.

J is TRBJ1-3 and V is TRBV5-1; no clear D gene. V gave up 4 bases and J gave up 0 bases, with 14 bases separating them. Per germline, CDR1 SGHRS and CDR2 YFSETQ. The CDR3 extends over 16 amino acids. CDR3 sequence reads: CASSPGLTFSGNTIYF. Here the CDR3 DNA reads TGCGCCAGCAGCCCTGGTCTAACCTTCTCTGGAAACACCATATATTTT.

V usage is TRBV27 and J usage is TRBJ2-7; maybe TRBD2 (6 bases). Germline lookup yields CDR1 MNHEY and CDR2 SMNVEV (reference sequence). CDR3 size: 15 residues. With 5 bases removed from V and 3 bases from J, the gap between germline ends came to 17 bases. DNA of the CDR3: TGTGCCAGCAGTAAAATTCGGACGGGGGACTACGAGCAGTACTTC. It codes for CASSKIRTGDYEQYF.

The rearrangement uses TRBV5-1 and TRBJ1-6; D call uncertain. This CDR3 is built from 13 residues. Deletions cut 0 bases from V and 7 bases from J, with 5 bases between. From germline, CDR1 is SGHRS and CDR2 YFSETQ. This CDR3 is CASSLDMNSPLHF. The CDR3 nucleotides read TGCGCCAGCAGCTTGGACATGAATTCACCCCTCCACTTT.

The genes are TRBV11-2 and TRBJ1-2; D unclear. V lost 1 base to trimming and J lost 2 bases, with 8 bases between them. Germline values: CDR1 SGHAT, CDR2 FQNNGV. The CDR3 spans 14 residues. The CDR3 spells CASSLASSNYGYTF. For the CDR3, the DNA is TGTGCCAGCAGCTTAGCCAGCTCGAACTATGGCTACACCTTC.

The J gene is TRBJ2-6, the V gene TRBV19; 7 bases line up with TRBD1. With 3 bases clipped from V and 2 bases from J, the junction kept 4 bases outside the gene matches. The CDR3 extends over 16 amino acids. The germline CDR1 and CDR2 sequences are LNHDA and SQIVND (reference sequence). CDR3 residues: CASSIDRATGANVLTF. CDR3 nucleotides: TGTGCCAGTAGTATCGACAGGGCCACTGGGGCCAACGTCCTGACTTTC.

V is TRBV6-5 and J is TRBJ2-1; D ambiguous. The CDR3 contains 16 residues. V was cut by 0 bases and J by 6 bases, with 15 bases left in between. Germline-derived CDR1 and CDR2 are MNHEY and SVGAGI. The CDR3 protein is CASSYSNMALGNEQFF. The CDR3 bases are TGTGCCAGCAGTTACTCGAACATGGCGCTAGGCAATGAGCAGTTCTTC.

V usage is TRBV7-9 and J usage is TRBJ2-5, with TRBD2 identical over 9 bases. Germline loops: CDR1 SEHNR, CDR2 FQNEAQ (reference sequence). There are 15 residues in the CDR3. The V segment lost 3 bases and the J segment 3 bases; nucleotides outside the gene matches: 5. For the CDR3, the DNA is TGTGCCAGCAGCTTCAGCGGGGGGTATAAAGAGACCCAGTACTTC. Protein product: CASSFSGGYKETQYF.

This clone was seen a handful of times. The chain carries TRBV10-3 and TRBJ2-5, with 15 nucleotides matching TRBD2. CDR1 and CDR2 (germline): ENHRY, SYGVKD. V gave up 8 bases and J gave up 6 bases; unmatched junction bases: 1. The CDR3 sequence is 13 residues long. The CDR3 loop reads CAIGTSGGKTQYF. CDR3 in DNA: TGTGCCATCGGGACTAGCGGGGGGAAGACCCAGTACTTC.